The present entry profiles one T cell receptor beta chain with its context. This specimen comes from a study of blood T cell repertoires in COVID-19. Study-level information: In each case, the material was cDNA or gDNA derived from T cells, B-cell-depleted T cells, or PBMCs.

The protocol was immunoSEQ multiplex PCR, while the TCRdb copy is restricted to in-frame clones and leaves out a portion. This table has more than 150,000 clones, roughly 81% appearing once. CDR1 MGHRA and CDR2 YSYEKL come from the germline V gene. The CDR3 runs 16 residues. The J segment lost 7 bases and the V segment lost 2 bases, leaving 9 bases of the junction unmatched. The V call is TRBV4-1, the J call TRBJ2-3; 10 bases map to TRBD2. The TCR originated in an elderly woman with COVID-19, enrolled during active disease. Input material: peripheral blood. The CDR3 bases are TGCGCCAGCAGCCAAAGTTTTTCTAGCGGGAGCCATACGCAGTATTTT. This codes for CASSQSFSSGSHTQYF.